Following are 15 T cell receptor beta chains from one sample sequenced in a study of cytomegalovirus exposure and HLA in healthy donors. PCR amplification relied on 60 Vbeta primers (plus 13 Jbeta primers). Clones were sequenced by immunoSEQ multiplex PCR, and TCRdb holds only the in-frame ones, with some missing. This table holds over 90,000 clones, around 79% found once. Input material: PBMCs. These receptor sequences come from an older woman in good health and CMV-seropositive.

This clone was seen only a few times. The chain is built from TRBV4-1 and TRBJ2-1; 10 bases match TRBD1. V lost 9 bases, J lost 5 bases, and 4 bases stayed unmatched. The germline gives CDR1 MGHRA, CDR2 YSYEKL. The CDR3 is 13 amino acids. CDR3 DNA: TGCGCCAGTACGGACAGGGGGAACAATGAGCAGTTCTTC. Its translation: CASTDRGNNEQFF.

The CDR3 sequence: CASSLTGGTSVNTQYF. The CDR3 DNA is TGTGCCAGCAGCCTGACAGGGGGGACTAGCGTGAATACGCAGTATTTT. This sequence joins TRBV5-6 and TRBJ2-3; perhaps TRBD2 as D (10 bases). The germline V gene has CDR1 SGHDT and CDR2 YYEEEE. V dropped 4 bases and J dropped 7 bases, with 22 bases sitting between them. This CDR3 spans 16 amino acids.

This clone was found a few times. The CDR3 region is CASSSTGIGNQPQHF. For the CDR3, the DNA is TGTGCCAGCAGTTCCACAGGGATCGGCAATCAGCCCCAGCATTTT. J is TRBJ1-5 and V is TRBV28; the D gene is possibly TRBD1 (6 bases). There are 15 residues in the CDR3. Trimming cost V 4 bases and J 2 bases, with 12 bases left between them. Germline values: CDR1 MDHEN, CDR2 SYDVKM.

The chain links TRBV19 to TRBJ1-1, with 7 bases that match TRBD1. The CDR3 totals 15 residues. V lost 7 bases to trimming and J lost 5 bases; unmatched junction nucleotides: 13. Germline CDR1 LNHDA, CDR2 SQIVND (reference sequence). CDR3 protein: CASKARGAGGTEAFF. DNA of the CDR3: TGTGCCAGTAAAGCCAGGGGGGCAGGGGGAACTGAAGCTTTCTTT.

The chain has TRBV14 and TRBJ2-1; 8 bases agree with TRBD2. This CDR3 is built from 16 residues. V was clipped by 1 base and J by 6 bases; unmatched bases: 8. Germline V gives CDR1 SGHDN, CDR2 FVKESK. This CDR3 is CASSQVGTSGLNEQFF. The CDR3 DNA reads as TGTGCCAGCAGCCAAGTGGGGACTAGTGGGCTCAATGAGCAGTTCTTC.

This clone was recorded once. This chain uses TRBV28 with TRBJ1-1, with D possibly TRBD1 on 6 matching bases. CDR1 is MDHEN, CDR2 SYDVKM, per germline. The CDR3 contains 11 residues. Trimming cost V 5 bases and J 8 bases, with 9 bases left between them. The CDR3 spells CASSATGEAFF. The CDR3 DNA reads as TGTGCCAGCAGTGCAACAGGGGAAGCTTTCTTT.

V is TRBV28 and J is TRBJ1-2, with D perhaps TRBD1 (5 bases). CDR1 and CDR2 from the germline V gene are MDHEN and SYDVKM. The CDR3 is made up of 14 amino acids. Trimming removed 5 bases at V and 4 bases at J, with 14 bases between. The chain's CDR3 is CASSITWGAYGYTF. CDR3 bases: TGTGCCAGCAGTATTACCTGGGGCGCCTATGGCTACACCTTC.

This clone was seen only a few times. This chain links TRBV4-1 with TRBJ2-6, with D possibly TRBD1 on 5 matching bases. Germline V gene lookup returns CDR1 MGHRA and CDR2 YSYEKL. The CDR3 is 18 residues long. The V end was cut by 4 bases, the J end by 0 bases, with 16 bases between. CDR3 sequence: CASSPQGSGISGANVLTF. The CDR3 DNA reads TGCGCCAGCAGCCCTCAGGGATCGGGTATCTCTGGGGCCAACGTCCTGACTTTC.

The chain carries TRBV6-1 and TRBJ1-5; the D gene is possibly TRBD1 (5 bases). Germline values: CDR1 MNHNS, CDR2 SASEGT. The ends were cut back, 6 bases at V and 4 bases at J, with 16 bases in the middle. This CDR3 is built from 15 residues. DNA for the CDR3: TGTGCCAGCAGGGGACTCCGCCGGGGAAATCAGCCCCAGCATTTT. This gives the protein CASRGLRRGNQPQHF.

The V and J genes are TRBV19 and TRBJ1-4; D gene uncertain. Germline V gene lookup returns CDR1 LNHDA and CDR2 SQIVND (reference sequence). Trimming shortened V by 5 bases and J by 1 base, and 11 bases separated the two germline ends. This CDR3 has 15 amino acids. CDR3 in amino acids: CASSPDFGTNEKLFF. The CDR3 DNA is TGTGCCAGTAGTCCGGACTTTGGAACTAATGAAAAACTGTTTTTT.

This rearrangement joins TRBV2 to TRBJ2-7; D is possibly TRBD2 (5 bases). CDR1 SNHLY and CDR2 FYNNEI come from the germline V gene. This CDR3 has 14 amino acids. Trimming left V 3 bases short and J 6 bases short, with 15 bases between. CDR3 in amino acids: CASSDLALRVEQYF. The CDR3 DNA sequence: TGTGCCAGCAGTGATCTCGCGTTGAGGGTCGAGCAGTACTTC.

The chain carries TRBV11-1 and TRBJ1-6; D is perhaps TRBD1 (5 bases). Trimming took off 5 bases at V and 11 bases at J, with 19 bases between the two ends. Germline V gene lookup returns CDR1 SGHAT and CDR2 FQDESV (reference sequence). The CDR3 contains 15 residues. CDR3 bases: TGTGCCAGCAGCCGACGGAGACTCACAGGACCACCCCTCCACTTT. Its translation is CASSRRRLTGPPLHF.

The V gene is TRBV11-1, the J gene TRBJ2-7; TRBD1 matches 8 bases. Germline values: CDR1 SGHAT, CDR2 FQDESV (reference sequence). The junction had 12 bases not matched to a gene; V was cut back by 1 base and J by 1 base. The CDR3 runs to 18 residues. The CDR3 sequence is CASSLGLAGGFGSYEQYF. The CDR3 DNA sequence: TGTGCCAGCAGCTTAGGGTTGGCAGGGGGCTTTGGATCCTACGAGCAGTACTTC. Using reference TRBV11-1 and TRBJ2-7 for the parts outside the CDR3, the full variable domain is EAEVAQSPRYKITEKSQAVAFWCDPISGHATLYWYRQILGQGPELLVQFQDESVVDDSQLPKDRFSAERLKGVDSTLKIQPAELGDSAMYLCASSLGLAGGFGSYEQYFGPGTRLTVT.

This sequence joins TRBV19 and TRBJ1-2, with D perhaps TRBD1 (6 bases). The CDR3 totals 14 residues. V was trimmed by 6 bases and J by 5 bases, leaving 16 bases between them. Germline CDR1 is LNHDA and CDR2 is SQIVND (reference sequence). The CDR3 here is CASSPGRQVYGYTF. CDR3 DNA sequence: TGTGCCAGTAGCCCCGGAAGACAGGTGTATGGCTACACCTTC.

V gene TRBV27 combines with J gene TRBJ2-7, with D unclear. Germline CDR1 is MNHEY and CDR2 is SMNVEV (reference sequence). Trimming shortened V by 3 bases and J by 2 bases, and 8 bases separated the two germline ends. This CDR3 contains 13 residues. CDR3 loop: CASSFARTYEQYF. In DNA, the CDR3 is TGTGCCAGCAGTTTTGCCAGGACCTACGAGCAGTACTTC.